The TCR beta chain under discussion was sequenced for a study of T cells after yellow fever vaccination. Study-wide context: Where fractions had low cell numbers, libraries were prepared from them with the SMART-Seq v4 Ultra Low Input RNA kit. Findings of the study overall: Reappearance after the booster was seen for most primary-vaccination clones, at more than 95% CD4 and around 88% CD8. FACS-sorted repertoires might harbor abundant contaminating clonotypes from the bulk population.

5'RACE template switching added a universal primer site and UMIs to TCR cDNA. From the 5' RACE reads, TCRdb called clonotypes with MiXCR, one entry per CDR3 protein. Found here are hundreds of thousands of distinct CDR3 sequences, around 8.6% of them singletons; the top ten hold around 3.5%. This CDR3 region has 14 residues. Germline values: CDR1 SGHDT, CDR2 YYEEEE. Trimming removed 0 bases at V and 4 bases at J, with 10 bases between. On this clonotype itself: The antigen remains undetermined.

The clonotype comes from a man aged 18 to 30 who received the YFV17D yellow fever vaccine. The specimen comprised CD4+ T cells sorted from PBMCs, sampled 5 days after the yellow fever booster vaccination. The chain recombines TRBV5-6 with TRBJ2-5; tentative D call: TRBD2 (6 bases). The CDR3 DNA reads as TGTGCCAGCAGCTTGGATGGGCGGGGAGAGACCCAGTACTTC. Encoded protein: CASSLDGRGETQYF.